One TCR beta chain is described in this entry. Antigen unknown. This sample is part of a study of graft-versus-host responses after intestinal transplantation. Across the study: Recipients had multivisceral, liver-intestinal, or isolated intestinal transplants. All of the recipients had induction that used anti-thymocyte globulin, then tacrolimus and steroids for roughly three years. Study-level results: Those patients showing graft-donor T cell macrochimerism displayed high graft-versus-host to host-versus-graft clonal ratios in allografts.

Libraries were prepared by immunoSEQ multiplex PCR; TCRdb keeps only in-frame clonotypes and omits some of them. The sample yields tens of thousands of clones, around nine tenths seen once. The CDR3 extends over 16 amino acids. The germline gives CDR1 LNHDA, CDR2 SQIVND (reference sequence). V lost 3 bases and J 0 bases, leaving 12 bases between the germline ends. The TCR comes from a human patient who received an intestinal transplant, so some T cells may come from the graft donor. The rearrangement uses TRBV19 and TRBJ2-1, with a weak D call TRBD2 (5 bases). The sample consisted of PBMCs, taken about 120 days after intestinal transplantation. CDR3 sequence: CASSMDSVSSYNEQFF. The CDR3 nucleotides are TGTGCCAGTAGTATGGATAGCGTAAGCTCCTACAATGAGCAGTTCTTC.